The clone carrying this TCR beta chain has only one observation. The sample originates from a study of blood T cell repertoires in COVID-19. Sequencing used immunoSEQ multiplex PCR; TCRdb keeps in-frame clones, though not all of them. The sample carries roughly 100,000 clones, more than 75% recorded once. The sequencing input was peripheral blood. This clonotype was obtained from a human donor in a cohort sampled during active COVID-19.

This chain's CDR3 is CASSLARGPETQYF. CDR3 in DNA: TGTGCCAGCAGCTTAGCGCGGGGGCCAGAGACCCAGTACTTC. The V call is TRBV7-2, the J call TRBJ2-5, with D possibly matching TRBD2 (7 bases). CDR1 is SGHTA and CDR2 is FQGNSA in the germline V gene. V was shortened by 0 bases and J by 4 bases, with 9 bases between the two germline ends. The CDR3 totals 14 residues.